The clone carrying this T cell receptor beta chain was detected only a few times. Generation of TCR beta libraries employed quantitative 5'-RACE incorporating molecular barcodes. TCRdb independently ran MiXCR on the 5' RACE reads; one entry per CDR3 protein. The repertoire holds a few hundred thousand distinct CDR3 sequences, with around 20% as singletons. These data originate in a study of CD8 T cells in ankylosing spondylitis. This receptor was identified in a female donor with ankylosing spondylitis or in good health (not recorded which). Sequencing input: blood, either unsorted or a sorted T cell fraction (not recorded which).

CDR3 protein: CASSFGLASNEQFF. In DNA form, the CDR3 reads TGTGCCAGCAGTTTCGGACTAGCGAGTAATGAGCAGTTCTTC. The V gene is TRBV12-3 or TRBV12-4, the J gene TRBJ2-1, with 9 nucleotides matching TRBD2. The ends lost 3 bases at V and 7 bases at J; junction bases unmatched: 4. The CDR3 totals 14 residues.